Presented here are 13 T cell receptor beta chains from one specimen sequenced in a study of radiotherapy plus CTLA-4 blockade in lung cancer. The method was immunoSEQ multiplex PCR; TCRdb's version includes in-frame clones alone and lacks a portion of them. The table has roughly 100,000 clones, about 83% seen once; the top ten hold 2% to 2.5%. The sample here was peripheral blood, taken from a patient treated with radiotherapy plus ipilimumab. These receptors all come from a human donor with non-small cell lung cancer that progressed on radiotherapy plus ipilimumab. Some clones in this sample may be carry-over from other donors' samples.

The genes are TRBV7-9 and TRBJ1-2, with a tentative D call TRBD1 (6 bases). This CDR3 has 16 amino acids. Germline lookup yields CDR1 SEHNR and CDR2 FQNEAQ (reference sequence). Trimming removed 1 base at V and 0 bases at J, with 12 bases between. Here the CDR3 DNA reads TGTGCCAGCAGCTTAGAACAGGGCTACCCTAACTATGGCTACACCTTC. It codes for CASSLEQGYPNYGYTF.

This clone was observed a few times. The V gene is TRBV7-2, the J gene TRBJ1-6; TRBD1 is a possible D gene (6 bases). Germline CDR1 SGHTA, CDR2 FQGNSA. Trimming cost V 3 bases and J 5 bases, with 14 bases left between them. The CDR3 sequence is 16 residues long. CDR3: CASSFYWGADNSPLHF. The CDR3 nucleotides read TGTGCCAGCAGCTTTTACTGGGGGGCGGATAATTCACCCCTCCACTTT.

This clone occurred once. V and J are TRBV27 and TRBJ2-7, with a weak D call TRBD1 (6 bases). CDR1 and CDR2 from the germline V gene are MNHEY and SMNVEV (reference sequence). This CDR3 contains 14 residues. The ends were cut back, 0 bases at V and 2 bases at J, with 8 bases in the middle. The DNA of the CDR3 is TGTGCCAGCAGTTTATCTGGGGGCACCTACGAGCAGTACTTC. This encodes CASSLSGGTYEQYF.

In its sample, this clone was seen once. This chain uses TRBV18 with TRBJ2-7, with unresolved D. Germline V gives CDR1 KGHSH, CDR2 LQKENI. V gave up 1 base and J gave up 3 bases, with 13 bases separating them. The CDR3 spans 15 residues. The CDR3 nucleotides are TGTGCCAGCTCACCACGTCGTTCTTTCTTCTACGAGCAGTACTTC. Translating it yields CASSPRRSFFYEQYF.

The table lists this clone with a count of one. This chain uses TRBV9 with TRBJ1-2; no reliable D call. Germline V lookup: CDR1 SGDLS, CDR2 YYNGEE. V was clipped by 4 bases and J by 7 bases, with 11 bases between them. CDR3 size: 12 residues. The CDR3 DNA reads TGTGCCAGCAGCCCGCAGAAGGCTGGCTACACCTTC. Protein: CASSPQKAGYTF.

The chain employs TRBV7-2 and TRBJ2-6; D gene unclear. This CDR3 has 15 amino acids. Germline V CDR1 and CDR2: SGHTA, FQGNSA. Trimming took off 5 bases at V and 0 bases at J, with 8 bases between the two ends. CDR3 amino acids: CASSPGNSGANVLTF. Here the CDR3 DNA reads TGTGCCAGCAGCCCTGGAAACTCTGGGGCCAACGTCCTGACTTTC.

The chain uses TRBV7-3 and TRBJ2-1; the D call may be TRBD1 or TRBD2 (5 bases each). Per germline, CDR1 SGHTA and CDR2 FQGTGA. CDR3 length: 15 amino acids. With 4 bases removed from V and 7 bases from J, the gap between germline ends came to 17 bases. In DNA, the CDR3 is TGTGCCAGCAGCTCCGGGACGAGTTTGCGGAATGAGCAGTTCTTC. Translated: CASSSGTSLRNEQFF.

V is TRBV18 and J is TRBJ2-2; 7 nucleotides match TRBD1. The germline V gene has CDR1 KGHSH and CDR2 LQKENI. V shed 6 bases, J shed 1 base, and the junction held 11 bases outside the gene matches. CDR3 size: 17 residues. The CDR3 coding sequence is TGTGCCAGCTCGCAGGAAAAGGACAGGCAGAACACCGGGGAGCTGTTTTTT. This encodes CASSQEKDRQNTGELFF.

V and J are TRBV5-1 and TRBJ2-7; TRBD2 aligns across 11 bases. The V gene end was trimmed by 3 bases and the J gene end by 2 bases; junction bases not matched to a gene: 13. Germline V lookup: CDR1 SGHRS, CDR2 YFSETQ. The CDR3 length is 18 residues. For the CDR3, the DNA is TGCGCCAGCAGCTCCTACTTTAGCGGGGGGGCCGACACCTACGAGCAGTACTTC. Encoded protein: CASSSYFSGGADTYEQYF.

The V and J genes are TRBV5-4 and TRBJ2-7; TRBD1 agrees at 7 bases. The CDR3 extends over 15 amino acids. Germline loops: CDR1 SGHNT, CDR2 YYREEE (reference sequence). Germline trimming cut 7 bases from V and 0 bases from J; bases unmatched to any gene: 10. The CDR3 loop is CASGVSGQYSYEQYF. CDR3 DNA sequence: TGTGCCAGCGGAGTGTCGGGACAGTACTCCTACGAGCAGTACTTC.

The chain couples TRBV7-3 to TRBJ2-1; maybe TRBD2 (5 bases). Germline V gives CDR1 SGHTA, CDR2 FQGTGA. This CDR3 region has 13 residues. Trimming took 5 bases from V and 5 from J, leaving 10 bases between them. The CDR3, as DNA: TGTGCCAGCAGCCCCGGGATACACAATGAGCAGTTCTTC. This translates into CASSPGIHNEQFF. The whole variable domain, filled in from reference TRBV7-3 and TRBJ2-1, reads GAGVSQTPSNKVTEKGKYVELRCDPISGHTALYWYRQSLGQGPEFLIYFQGTGAADDSGLPNDRFFAVRPEGSVSTLKIQRTERGDSAVYLCASSPGIHNEQFFGPGTRLTVL.

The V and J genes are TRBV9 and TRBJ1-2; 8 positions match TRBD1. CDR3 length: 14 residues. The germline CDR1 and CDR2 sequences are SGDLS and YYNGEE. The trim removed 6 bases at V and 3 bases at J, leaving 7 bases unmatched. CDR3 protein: CASTQGAADYGYTF. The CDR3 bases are TGTGCCAGCACCCAGGGGGCCGCTGACTATGGCTACACCTTC.

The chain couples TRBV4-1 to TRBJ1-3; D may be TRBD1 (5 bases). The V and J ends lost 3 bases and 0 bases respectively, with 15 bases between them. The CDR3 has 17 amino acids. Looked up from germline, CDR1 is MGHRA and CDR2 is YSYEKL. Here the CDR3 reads CASSHNRIGTSGNTIYF. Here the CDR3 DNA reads TGCGCCAGCAGCCATAACAGGATTGGGACCTCTGGAAACACCATATATTTT.